The T cell receptor beta chain described here comes from a study of cytomegalovirus exposure and HLA in healthy donors. The wider study: Findings of an earlier analysis included more than 90 million unique TCR beta sequences from roughly 180 million T cells. Notes on the study in general: Being productive about 87% or about 30% of the time was typical of most TCR beta V segments in an earlier analysis.

PCR used 60 Vbeta primers and 13 Jbeta primers. Clones were sequenced by immunoSEQ multiplex PCR, and TCRdb holds only the in-frame ones, with some missing. The sample holds about 160,000 clones, roughly three quarters seen once. A remark on this clone: What it binds is unknown.

V lost 0 bases, J lost 1 base, and 6 bases lay in between. The CDR3 is made up of 14 amino acids. CDR1 is SGHTA, CDR2 FQGNSA, per germline. The TCR sequence derives from a man aged 55 to 70 in good health and CMV-seronegative. This sequence joins TRBV7-2 and TRBJ2-5, with D uncertain. Sequencing was carried out using PBMCs. DNA for the CDR3: TGTGCCAGCAGCTTAGCCCTCCGCCAAGAGACCCAGTACTTC. This codes for CASSLALRQETQYF. The full variable domain, with the rest looked up from reference TRBV7-2 and TRBJ2-5, is GAGVSQSPSNKVTEKGKDVELRCDPISGHTALYWYRQSLGQGLEFLIYFQGNSAPDKSGLPSDRFSAERTGGSVSTLTIQRTQQEDSAVYLCASSLALRQETQYFGPGTRLLVL.